The entry that follows covers one TCR beta chain sequence. What antigen it recognizes has not been identified. Base qualities were left out, and no much larger clone turns up one base away. Reading the label with the study, this specimen's treatment or condition is: approximately 18 received Ad26.COV2.S at low or high dose, single or two shots; 5 received placebo; per-sample allocation not given. Repertoires of vaccine and placebo recipients were sequenced from samples taken on day 63 after the first injection. In Cohort 1b, fewer than 30 adults aged 18-55 years were enrolled at a single site in Boston, USA, between 29 July and 7 August 2020. As a vaccine, Ad26.COV2.S was a replication-incompetent adenovirus type 26 vector that expressed a prefusion-stabilized SARS-CoV-2 spike protein derived from the original Wuhan strain. These data are taken from a study of Ad26.COV2.S vaccination and SARS-CoV-2 variants (dated by TCRdb to the early 2020s). For the study in its entirety: Vaccine-arm donors were drawn from COV1001, a multicentre, randomized, double-blind, placebo-controlled phase I-IIa trial of Ad26.COV2.S in healthy adults. Sequencing of the TCRbeta repertoire served to evaluate the specificity and breadth of SARS-CoV-2-reactive T cell receptors following Ad26.COV2.S vaccination. Participants in the trial were split at random into five groups of five each, receiving low-dose or high-dose Ad26.COV2.S once or twice, or else placebo on both occasions. Blinding of investigators to trial group allocation was maintained during experiments and outcome assessment. Ad26.COV2.S was administered intramuscularly at 5 x 10^10 or 1 x 10^11 viral particles, either as a single shot or as two shots given 56 days apart. The TCR-sequenced set comprised about 32 samples: 19 Ad26.COV2.S vaccine recipients, 5 placebo recipients and 8 SARS-CoV-2 convalescent individuals. What the authors observed across the whole study: Ad26.COV2.S recipients had higher spike-specific TCR breadth than placebo recipients (P = 0.0014). Vaccine and placebo recipients had similar non-spike TCR breadth, a finding consistent with the vaccine containing only spike. Substantial breadth of spike-specific CD8+ and CD4+ T cell responses was reported after vaccination. The study lacked the statistical power to compare responses across vaccine doses or regimens. The authors noted that total T cell responses may have been underestimated by the TCR breadth and depth analyses.

The CDR3 holds 15 amino acids from the cysteine to the phenylalanine. Only the CDR3 DNA stays, 45 bases, in frame from base 1. CDR1 and CDR2 are drawn from the germline V gene (reference sequence): SEHNR, FQNEAQ. At the junction V is shortened by 5 bases and J by 6 bases, with 16 bases in between. The immunoSEQ Assay was used to sequence TCRbeta CDR3 regions. After extraction, genomic DNA underwent amplification by bias-controlled multiplex PCR, followed by high-throughput sequencing. Concerning the study's data processing: To quantify the absolute abundance of every unique TCRbeta CDR3 region, sequences were collapsed and filtered. Usable DNA was measured by amplifying reference genes present in all nucleated cells, and TCRbeta template counts were normalized to that usable DNA to estimate T cell fraction. Repertoire TCRs were annotated as SARS-CoV-2-specific by exact matching of V gene, CDR3 amino acid sequence and J gene to a known reactive TCR set. The reference SARS-CoV-2 TCR set came from MIRA and was filtered for enrichment in COVID-19-positive ImmuneCODE repertoires, removing public or cross-reactive TCRs. Using the MIRA antigens, annotated TCRs were further analysed by specific ORF or by position within an ORF. Breadth was defined as annotated unique rearrangements over total unique productive rearrangements; depth was the summed frequency of those rearrangements. Group comparisons of TCR breadth used two-sided Wilcoxon rank-sum tests. Held by TCRdb, this immuneACCESS table contains in-frame sequences only and omits some clones. Under half of the omission traces to an unresolved V gene where checked; the cause of the rest is unknown. The V and J calls and clone size were taken over from that table, and D and trimming were inferred from the DNA. The sample table contains 350,000 to 500,000 clones; only one count was recorded for roughly 88% of them. The top ten hold less than 4.5% of the sample.

The sequencing used peripheral blood, collected in a trial of Ad26.COV2.S vaccine versus placebo. This clonotype originated in a person aged 18-65 years who received the Ad26.COV2.S COVID-19 vaccine or a placebo. The chain joins TRBV7-9 to TRBJ1-4, and the D gene may be TRBD1, 6 bases matching. The bases are TGTGCCAGCAGCCTAGAGGGGGGTCTGCATGAAAAACTGTTTTTT. It encodes CASSLEGGLHEKLFF.